The next 31 T cell receptor beta chains were all read from a single sample in a study of T cells in Graves' hyperthyroidism and ophthalmopathy. Researchers amplified the TCR beta CDR3 regions from RNA transcripts. TCR CDR3 underwent first-round RT-PCR with the HTBI primer set. TCRdb fed the multiplex PCR reads into MiXCR, producing one record per CDR3 protein. The repertoire has approximately 430,000 distinct CDR3 sequences, under 15% of them found once; the top ten carry roughly an eighth. The sequenced sample consisted of blood. The receptors originated from a man between 18 and 35 years old with Graves' ophthalmopathy.

The chain carries TRBV5-1 and TRBJ1-6, with D hard to call. V was shortened by 9 bases and J by 7 bases, with 17 bases between the two germline ends. Germline V gene lookup returns CDR1 SGHRS and CDR2 YFSETQ. The CDR3 runs to 14 residues. The CDR3 bases are TGCGCCACCGCAGAAGGAGCGCAGAATTCACCCCTCCACTTT. Amino acid sequence: CATAEGAQNSPLHF.

This clonotype was picked up many times. V gene TRBV27 combines with J gene TRBJ1-2; D call uncertain. V lost 11 bases, J lost 4 bases, and 17 bases lay in between. The CDR3 runs to 13 residues. CDR1 is MNHEY, CDR2 SMNVEV, per germline (reference sequence). CDR3 in amino acids: CASGLGPSYGYTF. In DNA form, the CDR3 reads TGTGCCTCCGGTCTAGGACCCTCCTATGGCTACACCTTC.

There are a few counts of this clonotype. The chain uses TRBV4-1 and TRBJ2-5; D may match TRBD1 or TRBD2 (5 bases each). Between the trimmed V and J ends, which lost 1 base and 2 bases, there was a span of 17 bases. CDR3 length: 17 residues. Germline V gene lookup returns CDR1 MGHRA and CDR2 YSYEKL. The CDR3 reads CASSQVPGALPQETQYF. The DNA for the CDR3 is TGCGCCAGCAGCCAAGTTCCCGGGGCCCTACCTCAAGAGACCCAGTACTTC.

This clonotype has at least ten counts. The rearrangement links TRBV11-2 to TRBJ2-7, with 9 bases aligning to TRBD1. The CDR3 spans 15 residues. Germline values: CDR1 SGHAT, CDR2 FQNNGV. V was clipped by 6 bases and J by 1 base; unmatched bases: 7. The CDR3 coding sequence is TGTGCCAGCAGAGCGCCGGGACAGGGATCCTACGAGCAGTACTTC. It translates to CASRAPGQGSYEQYF.

This clonotype was detected ten times or more. The gene calls are TRBV11-3 and TRBJ1-1; D unresolved. Deletions cut 5 bases from V and 0 bases from J, with 7 bases between. Per the germline V gene, CDR1 is SGHNT and CDR2 is YENEEA. The CDR3 covers 13 residues. CDR3 protein: CASSHGLNTEAFF. CDR3 in DNA: TGTGCCAGCAGCCATGGATTGAACACTGAAGCTTTCTTT. Complete variable domain (other parts from reference TRBV11-3 and TRBJ1-1): EAGVVQSPRYKIIEKKQPVAFWCNPISGHNTLYWYLQNLGQGPELLIRYENEEAVDDSQLPKDRFSAERLKGVDSTLKIQPAELGDSAVYLCASSHGLNTEAFFGQGTRLTVV.

This clonotype was seen at least ten times. The chain recombines TRBV10-3 with TRBJ1-6; possibly TRBD1 for D (5 bases). This CDR3 is built from 15 residues. V lost 2 bases and J 5 bases, leaving 10 bases between the germline ends. CDR1 is ENHRY and CDR2 is SYGVKD in the germline V gene. The CDR3 reads CAISEADSHNSPLHF. CDR3 in DNA: TGTGCCATCAGTGAGGCCGACAGTCATAATTCACCCCTCCACTTT.

This clonotype was recorded many times. The V and J genes are TRBV15 and TRBJ2-5, with D perhaps matching TRBD1 or TRBD2 (5 bases each). Germline loops: CDR1 LNHNV, CDR2 YYDKDF (reference sequence). This CDR3 is 16 amino acids long. V lost 0 bases to trimming and J lost 2 bases, with 13 bases between them. CDR3 in DNA: TGTGCCACCAGCAGAGATGGGGGAGCGCTACAAGAGACCCAGTACTTC. Its protein product is CATSRDGGALQETQYF.

The chain employs TRBV7-9 and TRBJ2-4; 9 positions agree with TRBD1. This CDR3 is built from 16 residues. Germline V gives CDR1 SEHNR, CDR2 FQNEAQ (reference sequence). With V trimmed by 3 bases and J by 3 bases, 6 bases remained unmatched. For the CDR3, the DNA is TGTGCCAGCAGCTTGGGGACAGGGATTGACAAAAACATTCAGTACTTC. It translates to CASSLGTGIDKNIQYF. The full variable domain, in which reference TRBV7-9 and TRBJ2-4 provide the parts outside the CDR3, is DTGVSQNPRHKITKRGQNVTFRCDPISEHNRLYWYRQTLGQGPEFLTYFQNEAQLEKSRLLSDRFSAERPKGSFSTLEIQRTEQGDSAMYLCASSLGTGIDKNIQYFGAGTRLSVL.

This clonotype was observed many times. The chain has TRBV2 and TRBJ1-5; 7 positions agree with TRBD1. The J segment lost 5 bases and the V segment lost 8 bases, leaving 12 bases of the junction unmatched. In germline, CDR1 is SNHLY, CDR2 FYNNEI. This CDR3 comprises 15 residues. The CDR3 sequence: CASLNPGQYDQPQHF. Here the CDR3 DNA reads TGTGCCAGCCTTAATCCGGGACAGTACGATCAGCCCCAGCATTTT.

This clonotype showed up many times. CDR3: CATSGGHMGTEAFF. The CDR3 DNA reads TGTGCCACCAGTGGGGGCCACATGGGCACTGAAGCTTTCTTT. The chain carries TRBV24-1 and TRBJ1-1; possible D gene TRBD1, 5 bases. Germline CDR1 KGHDR, CDR2 SFDVKD. V was trimmed by 5 bases and J by 4 bases, leaving 13 bases between them. This CDR3 spans 14 amino acids.

Concerning this clonotype: Being one base from a much bigger clone, this may be a read error. The rearrangement joins TRBV9 to TRBJ2-1; 9 bases line up with TRBD2. CDR1 is SGDLS, CDR2 YYNGEE, per germline. V dropped 3 bases and J dropped 6; count of bases not matched to a gene: 7. This CDR3 contains 15 residues. The chain's CDR3 is CASSEAGGGCNEQFF. CDR3 nucleotide sequence: TGTGCCAGCAGCGAAGCGGGAGGCGGCTGCAATGAGCAGTTCTTC.

At least ten counts were recorded for this clonotype. Here the CDR3 reads CASSQVAGPDTQYF. The CDR3 bases are TGTGCCAGCAGCCAAGTTGCGGGCCCAGATACGCAGTATTTT. The rearrangement uses TRBV14 and TRBJ2-3, with a weak D call TRBD2 (5 bases). Germline CDR1 SGHDN, CDR2 FVKESK. The CDR3 covers 14 residues. V was cut by 1 base and J by 4 bases, with 9 bases left in between. Full variable domain (missing parts from reference TRBV14 and TRBJ2-3): EAGVTQFPSHSVIEKGQTVTLRCDPISGHDNLYWYRRVMGKEIKFLLHFVKESKQDESGMPNNRFLAERTGGTYSTLKVQPAELEDSGVYFCASSQVAGPDTQYFGPGTRLTVL.

The V and J genes are TRBV5-4 and TRBJ2-5; D may be TRBD1 (6 bases). This CDR3 is 15 amino acids long. V shed 1 base and J shed 1 base, with 11 bases lying between them. CDR1 is SGHNT, CDR2 YYREEE, per germline (reference sequence). CDR3 residues: CASSLFGGIQETQYF. CDR3 sequence (DNA): TGTGCCAGCAGCTTGTTTGGGGGCATCCAAGAGACCCAGTACTTC.

This clonotype was observed a handful of times. Sequence at one end of the junction differs from germline and may be a read error. The rearrangement joins TRBV11-2 to TRBJ2-2; a possible D gene is TRBD2 (6 bases). Germline CDR1 is SGHAT and CDR2 is FQNNGV. The CDR3 covers 16 residues. The CDR3 nucleotides read TGTGCCAGCAGTTTAGTTGCAGCGGGGAACACCGGGGAGCTGTTTTTT. It is translated as CASSLVAAGNTGELFF.

The chain links TRBV3-1 to TRBJ1-1; TRBD1 agrees at 8 bases. V was pared by 5 bases and J by 7 bases, with 9 bases of the junction left unmatched. CDR1 LGHDT and CDR2 YNNKEL come from the germline V gene (reference sequence). The CDR3 has 14 amino acids. The chain's CDR3 is CASSTRQGSGEAFF. The CDR3 DNA reads as TGTGCCAGCAGCACCCGACAGGGGTCGGGTGAAGCTTTCTTT. Variable domain in full (rest from reference TRBV3-1 and TRBJ1-1): DTAVSQTPKYLVTQMGNDKSIKCEQNLGHDTMYWYKQDSKKFLKIMFSYNNKELIINETVPNRFSPKSPDKAHLNLHINSLELGDSAVYFCASSTRQGSGEAFFGQGTRLTVV.

To note about this clonotype: A much larger clone sits a single nucleotide away, making a read error possible. The chain is built from TRBV5-1 and TRBJ2-1; the match to TRBD1 covers 8 bases. Germline V CDR1 and CDR2: SGHRS, YFSETQ. The CDR3 runs to 15 residues. The CDR3 region is CASSLIQGAYNAQFF. DNA of the CDR3: TGCGCCAGCAGCTTGATCCAGGGGGCCTACAATGCGCAGTTCTTC.

Only a few counts were recorded for this clonotype. The chain carries TRBV19 and TRBJ1-4; weak D call: TRBD1 (5 bases). CDR3 size: 14 residues. V lost 6 bases to trimming and J lost 5 bases, with 13 bases between them. Per the germline V gene, CDR1 is LNHDA and CDR2 is SQIVND (reference sequence). The CDR3 is CASSPGRGNEKLFF. The CDR3 coding sequence is TGTGCCAGTAGCCCGGGACGGGGAAATGAAAAACTGTTTTTT.

This clonotype was recorded at least ten times. The chain combines TRBV20-1 with TRBJ2-3, with 7 positions matching TRBD1. This CDR3 spans 15 amino acids. Trimming cost V 3 bases and J 2 bases; bases outside gene matches: 8. The germline gives CDR1 DFQATT, CDR2 SNEGSKA (reference sequence). DNA for the CDR3: TGCAGTGCTAGCACAGTGGGGACAGTCACAGATACGCAGTATTTT. It is translated as CSASTVGTVTDTQYF.

This clonotype was observed a few times. V is TRBV13 and J is TRBJ2-1; 8 nucleotides align to TRBD1. The germline gives CDR1 PRHDT, CDR2 FYEKMQ (reference sequence). CDR3 length: 15 amino acids. Unmatched junction bases numbered 11, after V lost 5 bases and J lost 8 bases. The DNA of the CDR3 is TGTGCCAGCAGCACCGGGACAGGCCCTATCGATGAGCAGTTCTTC. It specifies CASSTGTGPIDEQFF.

With regard to this clonotype: One junction end does not reproduce the germline sequence, and a read error may be involved. The chain recombines TRBV4-3 with TRBJ2-2; D call uncertain. The germline gives CDR1 LGHNA, CDR2 YSLEER. The CDR3 consists of 16 residues. The DNA of the CDR3 is TGCGCCAGCAGCCAAGAAAGAGAAACGAACACCGAGGAGCTGTTTTTT. Its protein product is CASSQERETNTEELFF.

This clonotype was detected many times. This sequence joins TRBV20-1 and TRBJ2-1, with D tentatively TRBD1 or TRBD2 (5 bases each). The V gene's germline CDR1 is DFQATT and CDR2 SNEGSKA (reference sequence). The CDR3 length is 16 residues. Trimming took off 0 bases at V and 5 bases at J, with 17 bases between the two ends. The CDR3 DNA sequence: TGCAGTGCTAGAGATCCAGGGACGGGCCTCAACAATGAGCAGTTCTTC. It codes for CSARDPGTGLNNEQFF.

V and J are TRBV12-5 and TRBJ2-2, with D unclear. The CDR3 extends over 13 amino acids. In germline, CDR1 is LGHNT, CDR2 FRNRAP. With 3 bases removed from V and 5 bases from J, the gap between germline ends came to 7 bases. CDR3 region: CASGFSGTGELFF. CDR3 nucleotides: TGTGCTAGTGGTTTCTCGGGTACCGGGGAGCTGTTTTTT. The full variable domain, with the rest looked up from reference TRBV12-5 and TRBJ2-2, is DARVTQTPRHKVTEMGQEVTMRCQPILGHNTVFWYRQTMMQGLELLAYFRNRAPLDDSGMPKDRFSAEMPDATLATLKIQPSEPRDSAVYFCASGFSGTGELFFGEGSRLTVL.

This clonotype was recorded at least ten times. V gene TRBV7-8 combines with J gene TRBJ1-2; D possibly corresponds to TRBD1 (6 bases). Trimming took 5 bases from V and 3 from J, leaving 16 bases between them. Germline V gene lookup returns CDR1 SGHVS and CDR2 FQNEAQ. This CDR3 is 15 amino acids long. CDR3 amino acids: CASSRGGVGDYGYTF. For the CDR3, the DNA is TGTGCCAGCAGCCGTGGGGGCGTGGGGGACTATGGCTACACCTTC.

This clonotype was detected only a few times. The rearrangement uses TRBV5-1 and TRBJ2-3; 10 bases align to TRBD1. Germline V gene lookup returns CDR1 SGHRS and CDR2 YFSETQ. This CDR3 is built from 14 residues. Trimming removed 7 bases from V and 6 bases from J; junction bases left unmatched: 8. The CDR3, as DNA: TGCGCCAGCGGGACCGGGACAGGGGAGGATACGCAGTATTTT. This translates into CASGTGTGEDTQYF.

Ten or more counts support this clonotype. The chain has TRBV6-6 and TRBJ1-1; D not certain. The germline V gene encodes CDR1 MNHNY and CDR2 SVGAGI (reference sequence). V gave up 2 bases and J gave up 6 bases, with 4 bases separating them. The CDR3 runs to 11 residues. The CDR3 spells CASSYGPEAFF. CDR3 DNA: TGTGCCAGCAGTTACGGGCCTGAAGCTTTCTTT.

This clonotype has just a few counts. V gene TRBV6-4 combines with J gene TRBJ2-7; a possible D gene is TRBD2 (6 bases). Germline CDR1 and CDR2: MRHNA and SNTAGT. V shed 8 bases and J shed 2 bases, with 13 bases lying between them. The CDR3 is 13 amino acids. The CDR3 DNA follows: TGTGCCAGCGCGCGGGGACCAACCTACGAGCAGTACTTC. This gives the protein CASARGPTYEQYF.

This clonotype was observed at least ten times. The chain recombines TRBV11-2 with TRBJ1-1; 9 bases are shared with TRBD1. The CDR3 length is 16 residues. The J segment lost 0 bases and the V segment lost 4 bases, leaving 6 bases of the junction unmatched. Germline CDR1 reads SGHAT; CDR2 reads FQNNGV. In nucleotides, the CDR3 is TGTGCCAGCAGCTACGGGACAGGGACCATGAACACTGAAGCTTTCTTT. This gives the protein CASSYGTGTMNTEAFF.

The table lists this clonotype with a few counts. The V gene is TRBV10-2, the J gene TRBJ2-7; D remains ambiguous. Trimming pared 0 bases from V and 6 bases from J, leaving 21 bases between. The CDR3 runs 17 residues. Germline CDR1 and CDR2: WSHSY and SAAADI. This chain's CDR3 is CASSESLKAANKAEQYF. CDR3 nucleotides: TGCGCCAGCAGTGAGTCTCTTAAAGCCGCGAATAAGGCCGAGCAGTACTTC.

This clonotype was recorded many times. This rearrangement joins TRBV20-1 to TRBJ2-5; D is perhaps TRBD1 (6 bases). The germline V gene encodes CDR1 DFQATT and CDR2 SNEGSKA (reference sequence). The V and J ends lost 6 bases and 1 base respectively, with 9 bases between them. CDR3 size: 12 residues. This CDR3 is CSAGTPQETQYF. The CDR3 coding sequence is TGCAGTGCCGGGACACCCCAAGAGACCCAGTACTTC.

The table lists this clonotype with a few counts. V and J are TRBV6-1 and TRBJ2-7, with D uncertain. The germline gives CDR1 MNHNS, CDR2 SASEGT. The V and J ends lost 5 bases and 4 bases respectively, with 12 bases between them. The CDR3 spans 13 residues. The CDR3 loop reads CASSYPPFYEQYF. CDR3 in DNA: TGTGCCAGCAGTTATCCGCCCTTTTACGAGCAGTACTTC.

This clonotype was seen more than once but under ten times. The V and J genes are TRBV6-1 and TRBJ2-7; 8 bases line up with TRBD2. Trimming cost V 3 bases and J 0 bases; bases outside gene matches: 13. CDR3 length: 18 amino acids. Germline V lookup: CDR1 MNHNS, CDR2 SASEGT. CDR3 nucleotides: TGTGCCAGCAGTGATCCAGCGGGAGCCTTTTGGGACTCCTACGAGCAGTACTTC. Translating gives CASSDPAGAFWDSYEQYF.